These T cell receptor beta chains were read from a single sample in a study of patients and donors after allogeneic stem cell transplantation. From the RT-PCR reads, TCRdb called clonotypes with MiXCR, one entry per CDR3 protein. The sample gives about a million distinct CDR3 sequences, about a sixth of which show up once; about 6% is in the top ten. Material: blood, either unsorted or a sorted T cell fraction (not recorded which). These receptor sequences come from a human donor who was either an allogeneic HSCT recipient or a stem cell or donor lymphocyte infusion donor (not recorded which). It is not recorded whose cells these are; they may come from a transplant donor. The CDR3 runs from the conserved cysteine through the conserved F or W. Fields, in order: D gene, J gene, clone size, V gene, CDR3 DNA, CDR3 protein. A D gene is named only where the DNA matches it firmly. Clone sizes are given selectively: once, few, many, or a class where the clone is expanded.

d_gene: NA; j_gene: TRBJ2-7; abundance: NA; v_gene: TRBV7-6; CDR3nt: TGTGCCAGCAGCCTACCACTCACCACGGACTTGAGCTCCTACGAGCAGTACTTC; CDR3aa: CASSLPLTTDLSSYEQYF
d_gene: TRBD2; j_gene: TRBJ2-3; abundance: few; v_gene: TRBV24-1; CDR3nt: TGTGCCACCCGTATGGGCGGGAGCTTGACAGATACGCAGTATTTT; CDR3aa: CATRMGGSLTDTQYF
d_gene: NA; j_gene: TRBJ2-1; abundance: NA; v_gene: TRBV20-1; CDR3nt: TGCAGTGCTAAGGGGAGCGGTTCCCAGAGCTCCTACAATGAGCAGTTCTTC; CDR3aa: CSAKGSGSQSSYNEQFF
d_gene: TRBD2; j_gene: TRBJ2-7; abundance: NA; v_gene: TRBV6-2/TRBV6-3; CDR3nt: TGTGCCACCAAAAGCGGCGGGAGTCTATACGAGCAGTACTTC; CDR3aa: CATKSGGSLYEQYF
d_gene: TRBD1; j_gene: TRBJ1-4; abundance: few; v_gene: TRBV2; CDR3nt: TGTGCCAGCCGAATCTGGACAGGCGTTGCGGCTAATGAAAAACTGTTTTTT; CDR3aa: CASRIWTGVAANEKLFF
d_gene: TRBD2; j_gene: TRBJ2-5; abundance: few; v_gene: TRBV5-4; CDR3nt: TGTGCCAGCAGCTATCCACTAGCGGGGGAGGGGACCCAGTACTTC; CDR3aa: CASSYPLAGEGTQYF
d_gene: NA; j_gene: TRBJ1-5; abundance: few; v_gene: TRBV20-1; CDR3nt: TGCAGTGCGATCAACTCGGACGGTGACAATCAGCCCCAGCATTTT; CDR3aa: CSAINSDGDNQPQHF
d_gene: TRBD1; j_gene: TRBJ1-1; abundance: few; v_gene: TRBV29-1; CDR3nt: TGCAGCGCCAGACAGGACAGGGCGTCCACTGAAGCTTTCTTT; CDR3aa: CSARQDRASTEAFF
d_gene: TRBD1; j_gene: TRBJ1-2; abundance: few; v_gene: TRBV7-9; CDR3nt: TGTGCCAGCAGGGGAGAACAGGGGGCGCCTGGCTACACCTTC; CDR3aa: CASRGEQGAPGYTF
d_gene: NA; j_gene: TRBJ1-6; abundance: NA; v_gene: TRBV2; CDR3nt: TGTGCCAGCAATCTAGGATCACCCCTCCACTTT; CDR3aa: CASNLGSPLHF
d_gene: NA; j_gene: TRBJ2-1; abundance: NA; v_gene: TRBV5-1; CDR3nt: TGCGCCAGCAGCTTGGCGGGGGATAGGGTCAATGAGCAGTTCTTC; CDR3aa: CASSLAGDRVNEQFF
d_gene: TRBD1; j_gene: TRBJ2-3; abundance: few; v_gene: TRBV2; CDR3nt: TGTGCCAGCAGAGGGGACAGAGCCCGCACAGATACGCAGTATTTT; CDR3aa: CASRGDRARTDTQYF
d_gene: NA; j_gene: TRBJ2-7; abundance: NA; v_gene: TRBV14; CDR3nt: TGTGCCAGCAGCCAATATCGGTACGAGCAGTACTTC; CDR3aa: CASSQYRYEQYF
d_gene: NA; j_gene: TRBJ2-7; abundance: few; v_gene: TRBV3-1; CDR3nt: TGTGCCAGCAGCCAAGCCCCGGACACCGCCTACGAGCAGTACTTC; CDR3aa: CASSQAPDTAYEQYF
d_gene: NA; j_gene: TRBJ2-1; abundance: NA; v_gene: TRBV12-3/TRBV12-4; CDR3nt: TGTGCCAGCAGTTTTATAGCGGCACTCTACAATGAGCAGTTCTTC; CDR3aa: CASSFIAALYNEQFF
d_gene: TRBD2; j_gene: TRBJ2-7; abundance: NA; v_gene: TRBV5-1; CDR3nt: TGCGCCAGCAGCTCCGTACCCCTAGCGGGAAGTCCCTACGAGCAGTACTTC; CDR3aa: CASSSVPLAGSPYEQYF
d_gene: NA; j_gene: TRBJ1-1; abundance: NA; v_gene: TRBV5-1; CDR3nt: TGCGCCAGCAGCTTGGAAGGGTGGGGCACTGAAGCTTTCTTT; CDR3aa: CASSLEGWGTEAFF
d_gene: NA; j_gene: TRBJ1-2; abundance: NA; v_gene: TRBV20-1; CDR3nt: TGCAGTGCTAGAGATGACAGGCGGGTCTATGGCTACACCTTC; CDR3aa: CSARDDRRVYGYTF
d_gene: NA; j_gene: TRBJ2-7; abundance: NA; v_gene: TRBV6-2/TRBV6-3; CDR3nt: TGTGCCAGCAGTTCGGGAGTAAGGCTCCTCGAGCAGTACTTC; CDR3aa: CASSSGVRLLEQYF
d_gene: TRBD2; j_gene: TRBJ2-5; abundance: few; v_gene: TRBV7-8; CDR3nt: TGTGCCAGCAGCTTATCGGGAGGGAGACAGACCCAGTACTTC; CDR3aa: CASSLSGGRQTQYF
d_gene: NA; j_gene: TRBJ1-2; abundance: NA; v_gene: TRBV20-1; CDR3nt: TGCAGTGCTAGAGATCTGGAGGGCTCCCTTGACTACACCTTC; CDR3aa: CSARDLEGSLDYTF
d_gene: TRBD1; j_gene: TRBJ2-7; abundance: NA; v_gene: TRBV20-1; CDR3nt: TGCAGTGCTGCACAGGGGAACGAGCAGTACTTC; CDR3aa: CSAAQGNEQYF
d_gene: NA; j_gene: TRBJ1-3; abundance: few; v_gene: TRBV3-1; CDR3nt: TGTGCCAGCAGCCAAAACCCCGCCAACTCTGGAAACACCATATATTTT; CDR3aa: CASSQNPANSGNTIYF
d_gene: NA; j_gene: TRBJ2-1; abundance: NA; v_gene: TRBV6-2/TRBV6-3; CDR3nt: TGTGCCAGCAGTTCCACGGGGACGGAGCAGTTCTTC; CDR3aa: CASSSTGTEQFF
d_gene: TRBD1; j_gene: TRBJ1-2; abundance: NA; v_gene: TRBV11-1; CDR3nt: TGTGCCAGCAGGGCGACAGGGGCCACCTATGGCTACACCTTC; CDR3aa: CASRATGATYGYTF
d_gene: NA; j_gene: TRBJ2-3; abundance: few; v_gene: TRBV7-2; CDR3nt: TGTGCCAGCAGCTTAGTCAGGGGCGGGGAAGATACGCAGTATTTT; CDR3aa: CASSLVRGGEDTQYF
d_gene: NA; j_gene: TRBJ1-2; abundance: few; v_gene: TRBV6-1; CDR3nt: TGTGCCAGCAGTCCCGGGATTCTCTATGGCTACACCTTC; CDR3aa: CASSPGILYGYTF
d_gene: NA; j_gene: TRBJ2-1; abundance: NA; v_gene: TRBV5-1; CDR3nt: TGCGCCAGCAGCTCCGCCGTCAATTACAATGAGCAGTTCTTC; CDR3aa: CASSSAVNYNEQFF
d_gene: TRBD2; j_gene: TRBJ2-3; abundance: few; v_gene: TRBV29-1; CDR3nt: TGCAGCGTTGGACTAGCGGTCCGAGATACGCAGTATTTT; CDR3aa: CSVGLAVRDTQYF
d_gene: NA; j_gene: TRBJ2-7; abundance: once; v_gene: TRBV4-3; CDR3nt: TGCGCCAGCAGCCAAGACGGCAGGGTAGCCGAGCAGTACTTC; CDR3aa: CASSQDGRVAEQYF
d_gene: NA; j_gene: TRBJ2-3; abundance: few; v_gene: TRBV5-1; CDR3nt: TGCGCCAGCAGCTTGGAGACCCACACAGATACGCAGTATTTT; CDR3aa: CASSLETHTDTQYF
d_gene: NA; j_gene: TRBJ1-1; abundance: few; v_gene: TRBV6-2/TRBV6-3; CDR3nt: TGTGCCAGCAGTTACTCCCCGAACAGCATGAACACTGAAGCTTTCTTT; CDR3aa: CASSYSPNSMNTEAFF
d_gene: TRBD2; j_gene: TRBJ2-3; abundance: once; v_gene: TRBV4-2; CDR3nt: TGTGCCAGCAGCCAAGATGGCGGGGGGGGAGATACGCAGTATTTT; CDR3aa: CASSQDGGGGDTQYF
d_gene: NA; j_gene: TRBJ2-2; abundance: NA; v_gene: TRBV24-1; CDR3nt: TGTGCCACCAGTGACCCCTCTACAGTTACCGGGGAGCTGTTTTTT; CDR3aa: CATSDPSTVTGELFF
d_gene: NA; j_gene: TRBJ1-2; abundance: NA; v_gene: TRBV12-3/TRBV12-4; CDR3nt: TGTGCCAGCACCCTCGGGACATTTCTCTATGGCTACACCTTC; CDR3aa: CASTLGTFLYGYTF
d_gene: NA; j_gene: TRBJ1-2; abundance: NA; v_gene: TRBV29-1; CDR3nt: TGCAGCGTTGAAAGCGGGTTCGGGCACTATGGCTACACCTTC; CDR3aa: CSVESGFGHYGYTF
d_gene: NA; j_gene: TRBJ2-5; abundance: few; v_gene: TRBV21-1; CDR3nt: TGTGCCAGCAGCAAAAAATACAGGGGGAAGACCCAGTACTTC; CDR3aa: CASSKKYRGKTQYF
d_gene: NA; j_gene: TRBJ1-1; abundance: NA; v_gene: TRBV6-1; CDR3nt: TGTGCCAGCAGGACCAGGGAGGGAAACACTGAAGCTTTCTTT; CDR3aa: CASRTREGNTEAFF
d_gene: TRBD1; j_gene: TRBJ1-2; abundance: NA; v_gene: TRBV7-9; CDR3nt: TGTGCCAGCAGCTTCCGACAGGGTCCGACCGGCTACACCTTC; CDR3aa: CASSFRQGPTGYTF
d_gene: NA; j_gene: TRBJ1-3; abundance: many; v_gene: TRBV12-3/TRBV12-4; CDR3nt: TGTGCCAGCAGTTTATGGCCATCCTCTGGAAACACCATATATTTT; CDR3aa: CASSLWPSSGNTIYF
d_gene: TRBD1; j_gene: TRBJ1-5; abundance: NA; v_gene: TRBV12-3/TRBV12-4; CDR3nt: TGTGCCAGCAGAGGGGGACAGGGGAGGAATCAGCCCCAGCATTTT; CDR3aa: CASRGGQGRNQPQHF
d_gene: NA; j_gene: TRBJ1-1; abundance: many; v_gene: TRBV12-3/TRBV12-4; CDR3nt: TGTGCCAGCAGCCCATCTCTCACTGAAGCTTTCTTT; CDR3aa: CASSPSLTEAFF
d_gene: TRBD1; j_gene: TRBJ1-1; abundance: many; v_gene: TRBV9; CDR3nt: TGTGCCAGCTCGGGGACAGGGGGGACTGAAGCTTTCTTT; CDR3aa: CASSGTGGTEAFF
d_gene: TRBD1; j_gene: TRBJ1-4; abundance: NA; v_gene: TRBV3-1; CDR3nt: TGTGCCAGCAGCGCAGGGGGCGCAGAAACTAATGAAAAACTGTTTTTT; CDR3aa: CASSAGGAETNEKLFF
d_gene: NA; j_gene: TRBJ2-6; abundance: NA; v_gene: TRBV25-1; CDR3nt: TGTGCCAGCAGTGAATATAACAGTCCCTCTGGGGCCAACGTCCTGACTTTC; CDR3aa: CASSEYNSPSGANVLTF
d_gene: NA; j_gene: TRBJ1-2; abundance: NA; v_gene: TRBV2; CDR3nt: TGTGCCGGGCTTCTGGGGAATGGCTACACCTTC; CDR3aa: CAGLLGNGYTF
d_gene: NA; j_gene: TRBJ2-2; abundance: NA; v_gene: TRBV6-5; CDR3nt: TGTGCCAGCAGTCGGAAGACCGGGGAGCTGTTTTTT; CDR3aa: CASSRKTGELFF
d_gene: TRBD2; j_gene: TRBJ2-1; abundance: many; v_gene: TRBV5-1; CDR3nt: TGCGCCAGCAGGCCGGGACTAGCCTCCCCCAATGAGCAGTTCTTC; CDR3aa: CASRPGLASPNEQFF
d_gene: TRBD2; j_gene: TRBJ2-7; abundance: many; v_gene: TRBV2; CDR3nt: TGTGCCAGCACTCGGCGGGTAGCGGGAGGCTCCTACGAGCAGTACTTC; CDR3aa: CASTRRVAGGSYEQYF
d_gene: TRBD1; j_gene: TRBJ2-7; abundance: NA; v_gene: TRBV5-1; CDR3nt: TGCGCCAGCATGGGGACAGGTTTGTCCGAGCAGTACTTC; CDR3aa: CASMGTGLSEQYF
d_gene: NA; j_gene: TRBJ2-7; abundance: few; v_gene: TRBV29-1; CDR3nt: TGCAGCCCCCACTACGAGCAGTACTTC; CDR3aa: CSPHYEQYF
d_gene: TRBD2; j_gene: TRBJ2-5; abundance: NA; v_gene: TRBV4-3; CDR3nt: TGCGCCAGCAGCCAAGAGGCTAGCGGGAGAGGGCAAGAGACCCAGTACTTC; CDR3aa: CASSQEASGRGQETQYF
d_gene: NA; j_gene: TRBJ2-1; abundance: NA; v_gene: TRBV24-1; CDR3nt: TGTGCCACCAGTGCACTCGCGACACCTCTCAATGAGCAGTTCTTC; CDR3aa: CATSALATPLNEQFF
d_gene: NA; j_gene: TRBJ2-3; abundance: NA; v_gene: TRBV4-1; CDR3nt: TGCGCCAGCAGCAAACTCGGGGCGCGGGATACGCAGTATTTT; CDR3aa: CASSKLGARDTQYF
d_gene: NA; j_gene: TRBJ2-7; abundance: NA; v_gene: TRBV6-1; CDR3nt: TGTGCCAGCACGCTAGGCTTCATTCCCTACGAGCAGTACTTC; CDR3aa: CASTLGFIPYEQYF
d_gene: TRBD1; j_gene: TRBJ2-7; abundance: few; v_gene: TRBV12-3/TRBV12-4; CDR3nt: TGTGCCAGCAGTAGGGCCGGGACAGGGGTTTACGAGCAGTACTTC; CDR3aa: CASSRAGTGVYEQYF
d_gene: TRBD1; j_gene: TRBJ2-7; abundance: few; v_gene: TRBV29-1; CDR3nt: TGCAGCGTTGAATCTGGCAGGGGGTACGAGCAGTACTTC; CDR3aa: CSVESGRGYEQYF